This T cell receptor (beta chain) was observed in a study of blood T cell repertoires in COVID-19 (dated by TCRdb to between 2020 and 2021). The study in broad terms: The collaborator samples originated in the United States, Italy and Spain and spanned the acute and convalescent phases of COVID-19. Deeply sampled blood TCRbeta repertoires from subjects exposed to, actively infected with, or recovered from COVID-19 were included in the dataset. The samples were drawn from two sources: the first 160 participants of the ongoing ImmuneRACE study, and 1,254 subjects contributed by 6 global collaborators. The prospective study material was composed of cDNA or gDNA derived from T cells, B-cell-depleted T cells, or PBMCs. The repertoires were released in a freely available public database intended as a resource for research on the immune response to SARS-CoV-2. Nearly every sample came with metadata listing a de-identified subject ID, COVID-19 status, age in years and sex. Where available, HLA class I and class II types were taken from metadata supplied by the sample provider and were not determined by assay-based typing. Paper-wide results and their limitations: The quantity of clinical and demographic metadata differed by source and by participant and was supplied without curation.

Regarding this clone: No cognate antigen has been identified for it. Per-nucleotide qualities are absent, and no much larger clonotype sits a single base away.

The CDR3 covers 17 residues, taking in both the cysteine and the phenylalanine. Only CDR3 DNA remains: 51 bases, in frame from the first base. The CDR1 and CDR2 encoded by the germline V gene (reference sequence) are LGHDT and YNNKEL. The V end gives up 6 bases and the J end 2 bases, leaving 7 bases in the junction not matched to a gene. TCRbeta CDR3 regions were amplified from genomic DNA by means of the immunoSEQ Assay, a bias-controlled multiplex PCR. The authors' analysis ran thus. Within the assay, amplification of reference gene primers was used to estimate how many nucleated cells each sample contained. Sequence reads were collapsed and filtered to measure the absolute abundance of every unique TCRbeta CDR3 rearrangement. For each sample, productive Simpson clonality was calculated as the square root of Simpson's diversity index over productive rearrangements. TCRdb stores this immuneACCESS table with in-frame sequences only. Part of the clones is absent; in the studies checked, under half of the shortfall reflects unresolved V genes, and no reason is known for the rest. V and J calls and clone size are those listed in that table; D and trimming were worked out from the DNA. This sample lists some 460,000 clones; roughly 85% were detected once. Roughly 1.9% of the sample belongs to the ten largest clones.

Participants in the prospective study were enrolled through a virtual design, were aged 18 to 89 years, and lived in about two dozen United States geographic areas. Cohort assignment in the prospective study relied on participant-reported clinical history from a screening survey and a study questionnaire. In the prospective study, mobile phlebotomists collected whole blood, serum and a nasopharyngeal or oropharyngeal swab from each participant. Prospective study participants could optionally give additional blood draws and questionnaires over an approximately 2-month period. Before DNA extraction, blood samples from the prospective study were shipped at room temperature or frozen.

The source is a young woman with acute COVID-19. The V and J segments used are TRBV3-1 (or the pseudogene TRBV3-2) and TRBJ2-2, and TRBD2 matches 12 of the central bases. Sequencing was done on a sample of PBMCs or T cells enriched from blood (not recorded which). The bases read TGTGCCAGCAGACCCCGACTAGCGGGAGCAAACACCGGGGAGCTGTTTTTT. The resulting protein is CASRPRLAGANTGELFF.